These 15 T cell receptor beta chains share one sample of origin, sequenced in a study of T cells after yellow fever vaccination. One entry per CDR3 protein, called by TCRdb with MiXCR from the 5' RACE reads. The repertoire holds under 500,000 distinct CDR3 sequences, under 20% seen once, with about 18% in the top ten. Sequenced material: PBMCs, taken before the yellow fever booster vaccination. Receptor source: a man between 18 and 29 years old who received the YFV17D yellow fever vaccine.

This CDR3 reads CASSQDGPAGVEKLFF. CDR3 DNA sequence: TGTGCCAGCAGCCAAGATGGACCTGCCGGAGTTGAAAAACTGTTTTTT. The chain uses TRBV4-2 and TRBJ1-4; the D is unclear. The CDR3 length is 16 residues. V was clipped by 0 bases and J by 7 bases, with 15 bases between them. The V gene's germline CDR1 is LGHNA and CDR2 YNFKEQ.

Many counts were recorded for this clonotype. This sequence joins TRBV10-3 and TRBJ2-7; TRBD2 matches at 12 bases. The CDR3 contains 15 residues. CDR1 and CDR2 from the germline V gene are ENHRY and SYGVKD. Trimming cost V 0 bases and J 5 bases; bases outside gene matches: 2. CDR3 residues: CAISESTSGGDEQYF. The DNA of the CDR3 is TGTGCCATCAGTGAGTCGACTAGCGGGGGCGACGAGCAGTACTTC.

There are a few counts of this clonotype. J is TRBJ2-7 and V is TRBV27; D not certain. Trimming removed 7 bases at V and 3 bases at J, with 7 bases between. Germline assignment: CDR1 MNHEY and CDR2 SMNVEV (reference sequence). The CDR3 is 11 amino acids. The CDR3 nucleotides are TGTGCCAGCAAGTGGCACTACGAGCAGTACTTC. It specifies CASKWHYEQYF.

The genes are TRBV27 and TRBJ1-5; 7 positions agree with TRBD1. Trimming at V came to 2 bases and at J to 4 bases, leaving 5 bases not matched to a gene. Germline V gene data show CDR1 as MNHEY and CDR2 as SMNVEV (reference sequence). The CDR3 loop spans 15 amino acids. In DNA, the CDR3 is TGTGCCAGCAGTTTAGAGGGGGCGATAAATCAGCCCCAGCATTTT. Residues: CASSLEGAINQPQHF.

This clonotype came up a few times. This chain links TRBV4-2 with TRBJ2-1; 11 nucleotides align to TRBD2. V dropped 0 bases and J dropped 5; count of bases not matched to a gene: 3. The CDR3 sequence is 16 residues long. Germline V CDR1 and CDR2: LGHNA, YNFKEQ. CDR3 in amino acids: CASSQERLAGNNEQFF. CDR3 nucleotides: TGTGCCAGCAGCCAAGAGCGACTAGCGGGAAACAATGAGCAGTTCTTC.

The rearrangement joins TRBV29-1 to TRBJ1-5; a weak D match, TRBD1 (5 bases). The CDR3 runs 13 residues. Trimming removed 4 bases from V and 5 bases from J, with 12 bases in between. The germline gives CDR1 SQVTM, CDR2 ANQGSEA. The DNA for the CDR3 is TGCAGCGTTGGGCAGGGCATCGATCAGCCCCAGCATTTT. As protein: CSVGQGIDQPQHF.

The V gene is TRBV4-3, the J gene TRBJ2-1, with 7 bases that match TRBD1. This CDR3 is 14 amino acids long. The junction had 9 bases not matched to a gene; V was cut back by 1 base and J by 12 bases. CDR1 LGHNA and CDR2 YSLEER come from the germline V gene. CDR3 bases: TGCGCCAGCAGCCAAGTCCCCAAGACAGGGACGCAGTTCTTC. Amino acid sequence: CASSQVPKTGTQFF.

This clonotype was seen a few times. The chain uses TRBV6-1 and TRBJ2-7; 9 bases align to TRBD1. Unmatched junction bases numbered 9, after V lost 5 bases and J lost 7 bases. Per the germline V gene, CDR1 is MNHNS and CDR2 is SASEGT. The CDR3 extends over 14 amino acids. As DNA, the CDR3 is TGTGCCAGCAGTCAGGACAGGGGCCTAGGGGAGCAGTACGTC. It is translated as CASSQDRGLGEQYV.

This clonotype has only a few counts. V gene TRBV19 combines with J gene TRBJ1-1; TRBD1 matches at 9 bases. Germline V CDR1 and CDR2: LNHDA, SQIVND (reference sequence). CDR3 length: 13 amino acids. J lost 4 bases, V lost 3 bases, and 0 bases had no gene match. CDR3 protein: CASSMGQGTEAFF. The DNA for the CDR3 is TGTGCCAGTAGTATGGGACAGGGCACTGAAGCTTTCTTT.

Only a few counts were recorded for this clonotype. The chain recombines TRBV6-2 or TRBV6-3 with TRBJ2-3; a possible D gene is TRBD2 (6 bases). With 0 bases removed from V and 5 bases from J, the gap between germline ends came to 21 bases. The CDR3 contains 18 residues. Germline CDR1 is MNHEY and CDR2 is SVGEGT. The CDR3 loop is CASSYSNPSKEGRDTQYF. Written as DNA, the CDR3 is TGTGCCAGCAGTTACTCGAATCCCAGCAAGGAGGGGCGAGATACGCAGTATTTT.

This clonotype was seen more than once but under ten times. The chain links TRBV6-2 or TRBV6-3 to TRBJ2-5; unclear D gene. V lost 2 bases, J lost 5 bases, and 18 bases lay in between. Per germline, CDR1 MNHEY and CDR2 SVGEGT. The CDR3 covers 16 residues. The CDR3 protein is CASSYGFSTRWETQYF. As DNA, the CDR3 is TGTGCCAGCAGTTACGGTTTCTCTACCCGATGGGAGACCCAGTACTTC.

The rearrangement uses TRBV7-2 and TRBJ2-7; D could derive from TRBD1 or TRBD2 (6 bases each). Germline V gene sequence: CDR1 SGHTA, CDR2 FQGNSA. The CDR3 is 15 residues long. Trimming took off 1 base at V and 0 bases at J, with 10 bases between the two ends. DNA of the CDR3: TGTGCCAGCAGCTTAGTCGGGGGCATCTCCTACGAGCAGTACGTC. This gives the protein CASSLVGGISYEQYV.

In this sample, this clonotype turned up a few times. The J gene is TRBJ2-7, the V gene TRBV5-1; 8 bases are a match to TRBD2. The germline gives CDR1 SGHRS, CDR2 YFSETQ. The CDR3 covers 15 residues. V was clipped by 0 bases and J by 1 base; unmatched bases: 3. CDR3 amino acids: CASSLGLAPSYEQYV. DNA of the CDR3: TGCGCCAGCAGCTTGGGACTAGCGCCGTCCTACGAGCAGTACGTC.

The CDR3 reads CASSMSPYEQYF. DNA for the CDR3: TGTGCCAGCAGCATGAGCCCCTACGAGCAGTACTTC. This sequence joins TRBV6-5 and TRBJ2-7; no clear D. V was clipped by 6 bases and J by 2 bases, with 8 bases between them. The length of the CDR3 is 12 residues. Germline V CDR1 and CDR2: MNHEY, SVGAGI.

The rearrangement uses TRBV7-8 and TRBJ1-2; 12 bases are shared with TRBD1. The CDR3 covers 15 residues. The germline gives CDR1 SGHVS, CDR2 FQNEAQ. The J segment lost 6 bases and the V segment lost 5 bases, leaving 7 bases of the junction unmatched. The CDR3: CASSRDRGHRNGYTF. CDR3 nucleotide sequence: TGTGCCAGCAGCCGGGACAGGGGGCATAGGAATGGCTACACCTTC.